Following are 13 T cell receptor beta chains from one sample sequenced in a study of T cell repertoires in cytomegalovirus infection. TCRdb re-called the reads with MiXCR, one entry per CDR3 protein. The sample lists approximately 180,000 distinct CDR3 sequences, approximately 19% occurring once. The sequenced sample consisted of PBMCs. These receptors all stem from a human donor in good health (CMV status not recorded). Some clones in this sample may be carry-over from other donors' samples.

This rearrangement joins TRBV7-8 to TRBJ2-3; 12 bases agree with TRBD2. The CDR3 runs 16 residues. V dropped 1 base and J dropped 8; count of bases not matched to a gene: 7. CDR1 is SGHVS, CDR2 FQNEAQ, per germline. The CDR3 reads CASSLVLAGGPATQYF. The CDR3 coding sequence is TGTGCCAGCAGCTTAGTCCTAGCGGGGGGGCCGGCTACGCAGTATTTT.

In this sample, this clonotype turned up many times. J is TRBJ2-5 and V is TRBV7-8, with TRBD2 as a possible D gene (6 bases). V lost 3 bases, J lost 2 bases, and 10 bases lay in between. The CDR3 spans 14 residues. Germline assignment: CDR1 SGHVS and CDR2 FQNEAQ. For the CDR3, the DNA is TGTGCCAGCAGCTTCGCCGGGGGACAAGAGACCCAGTACTTC. This gives the protein CASSFAGGQETQYF.

This clonotype was found a few times. The rearrangement links TRBV20-1 to TRBJ2-3, with 12 bases aligning to TRBD2. J gave up 0 bases and V 0 bases, and 7 bases lay outside the gene matches. The CDR3 is 18 residues long. CDR1 is DFQATT, CDR2 SNEGSKA, per germline (reference sequence). CDR3 sequence: CSARDRLAGGRSTDTQYF. The CDR3 DNA is TGCAGTGCTAGAGATCGTCTAGCGGGGGGGCGGAGCACAGATACGCAGTATTTT.

This clonotype was seen many times. The J gene is TRBJ2-7, the V gene TRBV28; D unclear. CDR1 is MDHEN and CDR2 is SYDVKM in the germline V gene. The length of the CDR3 is 11 residues. V lost 6 bases, J lost 4 bases, and 7 bases lay in between. The CDR3 protein is CASSLRYEQYF. CDR3 nucleotides: TGTGCCAGCAGCTTAAGATACGAGCAGTACTTC.

For this clonotype: This may arise from a read error, as a much more abundant clone is one base away. The rearrangement uses TRBV7-2 and TRBJ2-1; weak D call: TRBD2 (5 bases). The V gene's germline CDR1 is SGHTA and CDR2 FQGNSA. The CDR3 totals 13 residues. The CDR3 is CASNLGGPPGQFF. The CDR3 DNA reads as TGTGCCAGCAACTTAGGAGGACCCCCTGGGCAGTTCTTC.

In regard to this clonotype: A read error may be the cause here, since a much bigger clone is one base away. This chain connects TRBV12-3 or TRBV12-4 to TRBJ2-3, with TRBD2 matching 9 bases. The J segment lost 2 bases and the V segment lost 2 bases, leaving 8 bases of the junction unmatched. The CDR3 spans 17 residues. CDR3 protein: CASSLSLLAGNTDTQYF. CDR3 DNA sequence: TGTGCCAGCAGTTTAAGTCTTCTAGCGGGGAACACAGATACGCAGTATTTT.

This clonotype was detected only a few times. The rearrangement links TRBV7-2 to TRBJ1-1, with 8 bases that match TRBD1. This CDR3 region has 16 residues. The V segment lost 3 bases and the J segment 5 bases; nucleotides outside the gene matches: 11. Germline-derived CDR1 and CDR2 are SGHTA and FQGNSA. Here the CDR3 DNA reads TGTGCCAGCAGCTTTGGGACTACAGGGGGACGAACTGAAGCTTTCTTT. Translated, it gives CASSFGTTGGRTEAFF.

The CDR3 coding sequence is TGTGCCAGCAGCTTAGAAGCTAGCGGATATGAGCAGTTCTTC. Translating it yields CASSLEASGYEQFF. The rearrangement links TRBV11-2 to TRBJ2-1, with 7 bases matching TRBD2. This CDR3 comprises 14 residues. Germline V gene lookup returns CDR1 SGHAT and CDR2 FQNNGV. With V trimmed by 0 bases and J by 8 bases, 4 bases remained unmatched.

This clonotype was found many times. The J gene is TRBJ2-5, the V gene TRBV6-5; 10 bases are shared with TRBD1. V dropped 5 bases and J dropped 5; count of bases not matched to a gene: 11. The CDR3 spans 16 residues. The germline V gene encodes CDR1 MNHEY and CDR2 SVGAGI. The CDR3 here is CASSKRQGALVETQYF. CDR3 nucleotides: TGTGCCAGCAGTAAGAGACAGGGGGCTTTAGTGGAGACCCAGTACTTC.

J is TRBJ2-1 and V is TRBV28; D is undetermined. Germline CDR1 reads MDHEN; CDR2 reads SYDVKM. V shed 4 bases and J shed 8 bases, with 6 bases lying between them. This CDR3 spans 11 amino acids. The CDR3 sequence: CASSSPDEQFF. The CDR3 nucleotides are TGTGCCAGCAGTTCACCCGATGAGCAGTTCTTC.

V and J are TRBV7-8 and TRBJ1-3; 7 bases are shared with TRBD1. Germline CDR1 and CDR2: SGHVS and FQNEAQ. The CDR3 consists of 17 residues. V was pared by 1 base and J by 4 bases, with 10 bases of the junction left unmatched. The DNA for the CDR3 is TGTGCCAGCAGCTTAGAAGCGCAGGGGGTATACGGAAACACCATATATTTT. It is translated as CASSLEAQGVYGNTIYF.

This clonotype was detected many times. The J gene is TRBJ2-7, the V gene TRBV6-2 or TRBV6-3, with 9 bases identical to TRBD2. Germline loops: CDR1 MNHEY, CDR2 SVGEGT. The length of the CDR3 is 13 residues. The V segment lost 7 bases and the J segment 6 bases; nucleotides outside the gene matches: 7. The CDR3 spells CASNSGTSREQYF. In nucleotides, the CDR3 is TGTGCCAGCAACTCCGGGACTAGCCGCGAGCAGTACTTC.

This clonotype has at least ten counts. The gene calls are TRBV12-3 or TRBV12-4 and TRBJ1-1; D is unclear. This CDR3 has 13 amino acids. Trimming cost V 1 base and J 1 base, with 4 bases left between them. Here the CDR3 reads CASSLGANTEAFF. The CDR3 DNA follows: TGTGCCAGCAGTTTAGGAGCGAACACTGAAGCTTTCTTT.